The 18 T cell receptor beta chains below were found in one sample sequenced in a study of T cells in Graves' hyperthyroidism and ophthalmopathy. There were TCR beta CDR3 regions amplified from RNA transcripts. First-round RT-PCR of the TCR CDR3 relied on the HTBI primer set. TCRdb called the multiplex PCR reads again in MiXCR, with one record for every CDR3 protein. The table records over 450,000 distinct CDR3 sequences, more than 15% of them present only once. Sequencing was performed on blood. Receptors were obtained from a young woman with Graves' ophthalmopathy.

At least ten counts were recorded for this clonotype. The chain links TRBV10-3 to TRBJ1-1, with D possibly being TRBD1 (6 bases). Trimming removed 5 bases at V and 3 bases at J, with 22 bases between. Germline loops: CDR1 ENHRY, CDR2 SYGVKD. The CDR3 is made up of 17 amino acids. The CDR3 loop reads CAISTNLGGRRDTEAFF. The CDR3, as DNA: TGTGCCATCAGTACCAACCTTGGGGGGCGGCGGGACACTGAAGCTTTCTTT.

Ten or more counts support this clonotype. The J gene is TRBJ2-3, the V gene TRBV10-3; 8 bases match TRBD1. The trim removed 4 bases at V and 1 base at J, leaving 1 base unmatched. The V gene's germline CDR1 is ENHRY and CDR2 SYGVKD. The CDR3 spans 14 residues. The CDR3 sequence: CAISGGQGTDTQYF. In DNA form, the CDR3 reads TGTGCCATCAGTGGGGGACAGGGCACAGATACGCAGTATTTT.

Only a few counts were recorded for this clonotype. The J gene is TRBJ1-6, the V gene TRBV4-1, with D unclear. Trimming removed 0 bases at V and 0 bases at J, with 18 bases between. The germline V gene encodes CDR1 MGHRA and CDR2 YSYEKL. The CDR3 loop spans 20 amino acids. The CDR3 DNA follows: TGCGCCAGCAGCCAAGATTACTCTACAGCCCTTAGCTCCTATAATTCACCCCTCCACTTT. This codes for CASSQDYSTALSSYNSPLHF.

This chain connects TRBV6-1 to TRBJ1-1; 12 bases line up with TRBD1. CDR3 length: 12 residues. Germline CDR1 MNHNS, CDR2 SASEGT. V was pared by 8 bases and J by 10 bases, with 5 bases of the junction left unmatched. CDR3 sequence reads: CASGTGGLVAFF. The CDR3 nucleotides are TGTGCCAGCGGGACAGGGGGCTTGGTAGCTTTCTTT.

This clonotype came up many times. The chain combines TRBV11-2 with TRBJ2-2; D might be TRBD2 (6 bases). Germline CDR1 and CDR2: SGHAT and FQNNGV. Trimming removed 3 bases at V and 4 bases at J, with 9 bases between. The CDR3 has 14 amino acids. CDR3 DNA: TGTGCCAGCAGCTTCACGGGACTCACCGGGGAGCTGTTTTTT. Its protein is CASSFTGLTGELFF. The full variable domain, its missing parts supplied by reference TRBV11-2 and TRBJ2-2, is EAGVAQSPRYKIIEKRQSVAFWCNPISGHATLYWYQQILGQGPKLLIQFQNNGVVDDSQLPKDRFSAERLKGVDSTLKIQPAKLEDSAVYLCASSFTGLTGELFFGEGSRLTVL.

This clonotype was detected only once. This chain uses TRBV4-2 with TRBJ1-2; 8 bases are a match to TRBD1. The CDR3 spans 14 residues. Germline values: CDR1 LGHNA, CDR2 YNFKEQ. The trim removed 4 bases at V and 4 bases at J, leaving 5 bases unmatched. The CDR3 sequence: CASSPLTGGYGYTF. CDR3 DNA: TGTGCCAGCAGCCCGCTTACAGGGGGCTATGGCTACACCTTC.

This clonotype was observed many times. V and J are TRBV18 and TRBJ2-7; D is uncertain. Germline V lookup: CDR1 KGHSH, CDR2 LQKENI. This CDR3 contains 14 residues. Trimming left V 4 bases short and J 0 bases short, with 10 bases between. The chain's CDR3 is CASSQEYSSYEQYF. CDR3 sequence (DNA): TGTGCCAGCTCACAAGAGTACAGCTCCTACGAGCAGTACTTC.

This clonotype occurred many times. The chain recombines TRBV28 with TRBJ1-2; D unresolved. Germline lookup yields CDR1 MDHEN and CDR2 SYDVKM. The CDR3 loop spans 16 amino acids. The ends were cut back, 5 bases at V and 1 base at J, with 17 bases in the middle. The CDR3 coding sequence is TGTGCCAGCAGTCCCGGGCCAGAAGGCCTTAACTATGGCTACACCTTC. Protein: CASSPGPEGLNYGYTF.

In its sample, this clonotype was seen a few times. The chain carries TRBV29-1 and TRBJ1-4, with 9 bases identical to TRBD1. CDR3 length: 14 residues. Germline CDR1 is SQVTM and CDR2 is ANQGSEA. Losses at the gene ends were 6 bases for V and 7 bases for J; bases not matched to a gene: 9. CDR3 region: CSVRDRVLSEKLFF. The CDR3 DNA reads as TGCAGCGTCCGGGACAGGGTCCTCAGTGAAAAACTGTTTTTT.

The chain is built from TRBV14 and TRBJ2-1; no reliable D call. This CDR3 comprises 11 residues. In germline, CDR1 is SGHDN, CDR2 FVKESK. V was trimmed by 1 base and J by 15 bases, leaving 10 bases between them. The CDR3 spells CASSQARTAFF. CDR3 sequence (DNA): TGTGCCAGCAGCCAAGCCCGGACGGCGTTCTTC.

In this sample, this clonotype turned up many times. V is TRBV10-3 and J is TRBJ2-7; the D is unclear. V gave up 5 bases and J gave up 2 bases, with 10 bases separating them. Per germline, CDR1 ENHRY and CDR2 SYGVKD. This CDR3 spans 13 amino acids. CDR3 DNA: TGTGCCATCAGTCCCACCGGGCCCTACGAGCAGTACTTC. Residues: CAISPTGPYEQYF.

CDR3 protein: CSSRQGLAEAFF. DNA for the CDR3: TGCAGCTCTCGACAGGGATTAGCTGAAGCTTTCTTT. This chain uses TRBV20-1 with TRBJ1-1, with 7 bases that match TRBD1. The length of the CDR3 is 12 residues. Germline V lookup: CDR1 DFQATT, CDR2 SNEGSKA (reference sequence).

This clonotype has a handful of counts. The chain is built from TRBV27 and TRBJ2-2; 7 positions agree with TRBD1. Germline CDR1 is MNHEY and CDR2 is SMNVEV (reference sequence). V lost 3 bases and J lost 4; bases outside the gene matches: 5. The CDR3 loop spans 15 amino acids. CDR3 protein: CASSLGDRPTGELFF. As DNA, the CDR3 is TGTGCCAGCAGTTTGGGGGACAGACCCACCGGGGAGCTGTTTTTT.

Comment on this clonotype: A much larger clone sits a single nucleotide away, making a read error possible. This rearrangement joins TRBV13 to TRBJ1-1; TRBD1 is a possible D gene (6 bases). Looked up from germline, CDR1 is PRHDT and CDR2 is FYEKMQ (reference sequence). This CDR3 comprises 14 residues. The V end was cut by 8 bases, the J end by 1 base, with 14 bases between. The CDR3: CASRGSGANTEAFF. The CDR3, as DNA: TGTGCCAGCCGCGGCTCAGGGGCGAACACTGAAGCTTTCTTT.

This clonotype was observed at least ten times. The chain combines TRBV20-1 with TRBJ2-3; 11 positions match TRBD2. Trimming removed 6 bases from V and 6 bases from J; junction bases left unmatched: 8. The CDR3 sequence is 14 residues long. Per germline, CDR1 DFQATT and CDR2 SNEGSKA (reference sequence). This CDR3 is CSAYSGRASDTQYF. For the CDR3, the DNA is TGCAGTGCCTATAGCGGGAGGGCCTCGGATACGCAGTATTTT.

The CDR3 sequence is CASSFKISTDTQYF. The CDR3 coding sequence is TGTGCCAGCAGCTTCAAGATAAGCACAGATACGCAGTATTTT. This chain connects TRBV5-6 to TRBJ2-3, with D uncertain. From germline, CDR1 is SGHDT and CDR2 YYEEEE. The germline V and J ends were trimmed by 2 bases and 0 bases, with 7 bases remaining between them. This CDR3 is 14 amino acids long.

This clonotype was recorded many times. The chain combines TRBV12-3 or TRBV12-4 with TRBJ1-1; no clear D. This CDR3 has 12 residues. Trimming removed 6 bases from V and 3 bases from J, with 8 bases in between. CDR3 sequence reads: CASSPDDTEAFF. CDR3 bases: TGTGCCAGCAGCCCAGATGACACTGAAGCTTTCTTT.

The chain links TRBV6-1 to TRBJ1-1; D gene ambiguous. Germline values: CDR1 MNHNS, CDR2 SASEGT. The CDR3 length is 13 residues. The V end lost 3 bases, the J end lost 0 bases, and 5 bases lay between the germline ends. The CDR3 is CASSDWMNTEAFF. The CDR3 DNA reads TGTGCCAGCAGTGATTGGATGAACACTGAAGCTTTCTTT.